The 20 T cell receptor beta chains below come from one sample, sequenced in a study of blood T cell repertoires in COVID-19. The assay was immunoSEQ multiplex PCR, and TCRdb's table has in-frame clones only and misses some. The repertoire holds 50,000 to 65,000 clones, with around 83% as singletons. Sample: peripheral blood. The receptor set was obtained from a human donor in a cohort sampled during active COVID-19.

This rearrangement joins TRBV4-2 to TRBJ2-3; a possible D gene is TRBD1 (5 bases). Germline V gives CDR1 LGHNA, CDR2 YNFKEQ. There are 17 residues in the CDR3. Trimming removed 4 bases at V and 1 base at J, with 18 bases between. The CDR3 loop is CASSRQTGFNGTDTQYF. The CDR3 coding sequence is TGTGCCAGCAGCCGACAGACTGGCTTCAATGGCACAGATACGCAGTATTTT.

This sequence joins TRBV3-1 (or the pseudogene TRBV3-2) and TRBJ2-4, with D perhaps matching TRBD1 (6 bases). The CDR3 totals 16 residues. V was trimmed by 3 bases and J by 0 bases, leaving 12 bases between them. The germline V gene encodes CDR1 LGHDT and CDR2 YNNKEL (reference sequence). The CDR3 DNA follows: TGTGCCAGCAGCCAGGGCGACAGGCTAGCCAAAAACATTCAGTACTTC. Its translation: CASSQGDRLAKNIQYF.

In DNA form, the CDR3 reads TGTGCCAGCAGTACCTCGTGGCAGGGGAACTATGGCTACACCTTC. It codes for CASSTSWQGNYGYTF. The chain carries TRBV6-5 and TRBJ1-2, with a possible D match to TRBD1 (6 bases). The CDR3 totals 15 residues. Germline assignment: CDR1 MNHEY and CDR2 SVGAGI. Between the trimmed V and J ends, which lost 5 bases and 2 bases, there was a span of 15 bases.

This clone was picked up a small number of times. The rearrangement joins TRBV3-1 (or the pseudogene TRBV3-2) to TRBJ1-5; D possibly corresponds to TRBD1 (5 bases). The V end lost 3 bases, the J end lost 5 bases, and 8 bases lay between the germline ends. Per germline, CDR1 LGHDT and CDR2 YNNKEL (reference sequence). This CDR3 comprises 13 residues. The CDR3 sequence: CASSHAGHQPQHF. CDR3 coding DNA: TGTGCCAGCAGCCACGCAGGGCATCAGCCCCAGCATTTT.

This chain uses TRBV19 with TRBJ2-1; TRBD1 aligns across 10 bases. After removal of 9 bases from V and 3 bases from J, the junction contained 8 bases not matched to a gene. CDR3 length equals 15 residues. CDR1 and CDR2 from the germline V gene are LNHDA and SQIVND (reference sequence). Written as DNA, the CDR3 is TGTGCCAGCGCAGACAGGGGGCGCCTCTACAATGAGCAGTTCTTC. Its protein is CASADRGRLYNEQFF.

The chain employs TRBV5-1 and TRBJ2-3; TRBD2 agrees at 8 bases. V was clipped by 0 bases and J by 3 bases; unmatched bases: 6. The CDR3 spans 16 residues. Looked up from germline, CDR1 is SGHRS and CDR2 is YFSETQ. The CDR3 DNA sequence: TGCGCCAGCAGCTTGGTCGGGAGGGCCCTAACAGATACGCAGTATTTT. Protein sequence: CASSLVGRALTDTQYF. Filled out from reference TRBV5-1 and TRBJ2-3, the complete variable domain reads KAGVTQTPRYLIKTRGQQVTLSCSPISGHRSVSWYQQTPGQGLQFLFEYFSETQRNKGNFPGRFSGRQFSNSRSEMNVSTLELGDSALYLCASSLVGRALTDTQYFGPGTRLTVL.

The chain joins TRBV5-1 to TRBJ2-1; D not resolved. V was cut by 0 bases and J by 0 bases, with 7 bases left in between. Germline CDR1 and CDR2: SGHRS and YFSETQ. The length of the CDR3 is 15 residues. CDR3 sequence (DNA): TGCGCCAGCAGCTTGGAGCCGAGCTCCTACAATGAGCAGTTCTTC. As protein: CASSLEPSSYNEQFF.

This rearrangement joins TRBV5-4 to TRBJ2-1; 12 nucleotides align to TRBD2. The germline gives CDR1 SGHNT, CDR2 YYREEE (reference sequence). The CDR3 contains 19 residues. V was pared by 3 bases and J by 7 bases, with 17 bases of the junction left unmatched. Written as DNA, the CDR3 is TGTGCCAGCAGCTCCTTCCGCCCCTCGGCTAGCGGGGGGGAGAATGAGCAGTTCTTC. Translating gives CASSSFRPSASGGENEQFF. The variable domain in full, completed from reference TRBV5-4 and TRBJ2-1, reads ETGVTQSPTHLIKTRGQQVTLRCSSQSGHNTVSWYQQALGQGPQFIFQYYREEENGRGNFPPRFSGLQFPNYSSELNVNALELDDSALYLCASSSFRPSASGGENEQFFGPGTRLTVL.

Points on this clone: The sample contains more than one DNA sequence encoding this CDR3. V usage is TRBV9 and J usage is TRBJ2-5; D uncertain. CDR3 size: 12 residues. Germline CDR1 SGDLS, CDR2 YYNGEE. The V and J ends lost 0 bases and 4 bases respectively, with 4 bases between them. CDR3 protein: CASSVGGETQYF. DNA for the CDR3: TGTGCCAGCAGCGTAGGAGGAGAGACCCAGTACTTC. The entire variable domain, with the rest obtained from reference TRBV9 and TRBJ2-5, is as follows: DSGVTQTPKHLITATGQRVTLRCSPRSGDLSVYWYQQSLDQGLQFLIQYYNGEERAKGNILERFSAQQFPDLHSELNLSSLELGDSALYFCASSVGGETQYFGPGTRLLVL.

This clone occurred once. The chain recombines TRBV2 with TRBJ1-1; 9 bases are a match to TRBD1. Germline assignment: CDR1 SNHLY and CDR2 FYNNEI. With V trimmed by 4 bases and J by 4 bases, 4 bases remained unmatched. This CDR3 comprises 14 residues. Here the CDR3 DNA reads TGTGCCAGCAGTGTTGGACAGGGGATCACTGAAGCTTTCTTT. Its translation is CASSVGQGITEAFF.

This sequence joins TRBV5-1 and TRBJ1-1; maybe TRBD1 (5 bases). Trimming pared 2 bases from V and 4 bases from J, leaving 15 bases between. Looked up from germline, CDR1 is SGHRS and CDR2 is YFSETQ. The CDR3 covers 15 residues. DNA of the CDR3: TGCGCCAGCAGCTTAACTGGGGGGATAACCACTGAAGCTTTCTTT. It codes for CASSLTGGITTEAFF.

CDR3 DNA sequence: TGTGCCAGCAGCGAGGGTCCGGGACAGAGATATGGCTACACCTTC. As protein: CASSEGPGQRYGYTF. V usage is TRBV9 and J usage is TRBJ1-2, with 7 bases lining up with TRBD1. The germline V gene has CDR1 SGDLS and CDR2 YYNGEE. The CDR3 contains 15 residues. V shed 3 bases, J shed 5 bases, and the junction held 10 bases outside the gene matches.

The chain employs TRBV2 and TRBJ1-5; D may be TRBD1 (6 bases). The CDR3 consists of 15 residues. CDR1 and CDR2 from the germline V gene are SNHLY and FYNNEI. V shed 5 bases and J shed 2 bases, with 13 bases lying between them. The CDR3 spells CASSSSPGGNQPQHF. For the CDR3, the DNA is TGTGCCAGCAGTAGCAGCCCAGGGGGCAATCAGCCCCAGCATTTT.

V usage is TRBV2 and J usage is TRBJ2-2, with 9 bases fitting TRBD1. The CDR3 has 15 residues. V was clipped by 6 bases and J by 2 bases; unmatched bases: 4. Germline lookup yields CDR1 SNHLY and CDR2 FYNNEI. As DNA, the CDR3 is TGTGCCAGCAGCGAGACAGGGGGTAACACCGGGGAGCTGTTTTTT. This codes for CASSETGGNTGELFF.

The chain recombines TRBV19 with TRBJ1-2; 9 positions match TRBD1. V lost 7 bases, J lost 4 bases, and 13 bases stayed unmatched. Germline loops: CDR1 LNHDA, CDR2 SQIVND (reference sequence). CDR3 length: 16 residues. This CDR3 is CASTSAWDRDFYGYTF. The CDR3 DNA follows: TGTGCCAGTACCTCCGCCTGGGACAGGGATTTCTATGGCTACACCTTC.

The chain uses TRBV27 and TRBJ1-5; D unclear. This CDR3 has 15 amino acids. Germline assignment: CDR1 MNHEY and CDR2 SMNVEV (reference sequence). Trimming removed 6 bases at V and 0 bases at J, with 12 bases between. In nucleotides, the CDR3 is TGTGCCAGCAGCCCATTCAGGTATAGCAATCAGCCCCAGCATTTT. It specifies CASSPFRYSNQPQHF.

CDR3 protein: CASSHSDYWGNEQFF. CDR3 DNA: TGTGCCAGCAGCCATTCGGACTATTGGGGGAATGAGCAGTTCTTC. The chain couples TRBV3-1 (or the pseudogene TRBV3-2) to TRBJ2-1; perhaps TRBD2 as D (6 bases). This CDR3 is 15 amino acids long. In germline, CDR1 is LGHDT, CDR2 YNNKEL (reference sequence). V dropped 3 bases and J dropped 7 bases, with 16 bases sitting between them.

The table lists this clone with a few counts. The chain is built from TRBV5-5 and TRBJ2-7, with 9 bases fitting TRBD2. Trimming cost V 0 bases and J 2 bases; bases outside gene matches: 9. Germline values: CDR1 SGHKS, CDR2 YYEKEE (reference sequence). This CDR3 has 17 residues. This chain's CDR3 is CASSLEGASGVPYEQYF. The CDR3, as DNA: TGTGCCAGCAGCTTGGAGGGGGCTAGCGGGGTTCCCTACGAGCAGTACTTC.

The chain joins TRBV2 to TRBJ2-3; D gene unclear. Between the trimmed V and J ends, which lost 5 bases and 1 base, there was a span of 10 bases. Germline CDR1 reads SNHLY; CDR2 reads FYNNEI. There are 14 residues in the CDR3. In nucleotides, the CDR3 is TGTGCCAGCAGTTCTACCTTTGGCACAGATACGCAGTATTTT. It translates to CASSSTFGTDTQYF.

This clone was detected only a few times. CDR3: CASSYSYYEQYF. The CDR3 coding sequence is TGTGCCAGCAGTTACTCTTACTACGAGCAGTACTTC. J is TRBJ2-7 and V is TRBV6-2 or TRBV6-3; D gene uncertain. Trimming stripped 0 bases from V and 3 bases from J, with 3 bases between. Germline lookup yields CDR1 MNHEY and CDR2 SVGEGT. The CDR3 contains 12 residues.